The rows below give T cell receptor beta chains drawn from one sample of a study of blood T cells in healthy people across ages. MiXCR, run by TCRdb on the 5' RACE reads, gives a single entry per CDR3 protein. The sample shows about 1.8 million distinct CDR3 sequences, about 49% of them seen only once. Sequencing was performed on blood. All receptors derive from a woman aged 40 to 50 in good health. The CDR3 runs from the conserved cysteine through the conserved F or W. Fields, in order: V gene, J gene, clone size, CDR3 length, D gene, CDR3 DNA, CDR3 protein. D genes are given only for firm matches. Some rows have no size entry. The others give once, few or many, or a class for an expanded clone.

V gene: TRBV10-3
J gene: TRBJ1-2
clone size: .
CDR3 length: 15
D gene: .
CDR3 DNA: TGTGCCATCAGTGAGGGCGCGTCGGCCAACTATGGCTACACCTTC
CDR3 protein: CAISEGASANYGYTF

V gene: TRBV7-9
J gene: TRBJ1-2
clone size: .
CDR3 length: 16
D gene: TRBD1
CDR3 DNA: TGTGCCAGCAGCAACAGGACAGGGGGCCTCAACTATGGCTACACCTTC
CDR3 protein: CASSNRTGGLNYGYTF

V gene: TRBV7-3
J gene: TRBJ1-6
clone size: .
CDR3 length: 14
D gene: .
CDR3 DNA: TGTGCCAGCAGCTCCGGCGGGCCGAATTCACCCCTCCACTTT
CDR3 protein: CASSSGGPNSPLHF

V gene: TRBV21-1
J gene: TRBJ1-4
clone size: .
CDR3 length: 14
D gene: .
CDR3 DNA: TGTGCCAGCAGTCGACAGGGGTTGAAGGAAAAACTGTTTTTT
CDR3 protein: CASSRQGLKEKLFF

V gene: TRBV28
J gene: TRBJ2-7
clone size: few
CDR3 length: 15
D gene: .
CDR3 DNA: TGTGCCAGCAGCTTGAAAGGGGCCCACACAGGCGAGCAGTACTTC
CDR3 protein: CASSLKGAHTGEQYF

V gene: TRBV20-1
J gene: TRBJ2-1
clone size: .
CDR3 length: 14
D gene: .
CDR3 DNA: TGCAGTGCTTACGACAGTGGCTCCTACAATGAGCAGTTCTTC
CDR3 protein: CSAYDSGSYNEQFF

V gene: TRBV6-2/TRBV6-3
J gene: TRBJ2-7
clone size: .
CDR3 length: 11
D gene: .
CDR3 DNA: TGTGCCAGCAGTACCATCCACGAGCAGTACTTC
CDR3 protein: CASSTIHEQYF

V gene: TRBV12-3/TRBV12-4
J gene: TRBJ1-1
clone size: .
CDR3 length: 14
D gene: .
CDR3 DNA: TGTGCCAGCAGAAAGGGACTGGAGAGCACTGAAGCTTTCTTT
CDR3 protein: CASRKGLESTEAFF

V gene: TRBV7-8
J gene: TRBJ2-5
clone size: few
CDR3 length: 14
D gene: .
CDR3 DNA: TGTGCCAGCAGCTTATTGCAGGGTCGGGAGACCCAGTACTTC
CDR3 protein: CASSLLQGRETQYF

V gene: TRBV7-2
J gene: TRBJ1-2
clone size: few
CDR3 length: 13
D gene: TRBD1
CDR3 DNA: TGTGCCAGCAGCGTAGAGGGGGCGTATGGCTACACCTTC
CDR3 protein: CASSVEGAYGYTF

V gene: TRBV20-1
J gene: TRBJ2-1
clone size: .
CDR3 length: 15
D gene: .
CDR3 DNA: TGCAGTGCTAGAGCCCCCCTACGAGACAACAATGAGCAGTTCTTC
CDR3 protein: CSARAPLRDNNEQFF

V gene: TRBV28
J gene: TRBJ2-3
clone size: .
CDR3 length: 15
D gene: .
CDR3 DNA: TGTGCCAGCAGTTTTTCCGGGCTCCGCACAGATACGCGGTATTTT
CDR3 protein: CASSFSGLRTDTRYF